Presented here are 7 T cell receptor beta chains from one specimen sequenced in a study of T cells in Graves' hyperthyroidism and ophthalmopathy. Amplified TCR beta CDR3 regions derived from RNA transcripts. Researchers ran a first-round RT-PCR on the TCR CDR3 using the HTBI primer set. TCRdb called the multiplex PCR reads again in MiXCR, with one record for every CDR3 protein. The sample carries about 400,000 distinct CDR3 sequences, roughly 13% recorded once. What was sequenced was blood. The source of these receptors is a man between 45 and 60 years old with Graves' ophthalmopathy.

This clonotype was detected many times. The chain employs TRBV7-2 and TRBJ2-7; 8 bases agree with TRBD2. This CDR3 is built from 14 residues. Germline CDR1 reads SGHTA; CDR2 reads FQGNSA. With 1 base clipped from V and 3 bases from J, the junction kept 2 bases outside the gene matches. The CDR3 DNA sequence: TGTGCCAGCAGCTTAGGGACTAGCTTCTACGAGCAGTACTTC. Protein sequence: CASSLGTSFYEQYF.

This clonotype was counted at least ten times. The chain couples TRBV12-3 or TRBV12-4 to TRBJ1-1; 7 bases map to TRBD1. V trimming: 2 bases; J trimming: 2 bases; junction bases outside the gene matches: 5. The CDR3 is 15 amino acids. CDR3 amino acids: CASSLLGGGNTEAFF. The CDR3 region has the DNA TGTGCCAGCAGTTTATTAGGGGGCGGTAACACTGAAGCTTTCTTT.

This clonotype has ten or more counts. This chain connects TRBV25-1 to TRBJ2-1, with 11 bases that match TRBD2. In germline, CDR1 is MGHDK, CDR2 SYGVNS. The length of the CDR3 is 16 residues. The J segment lost 2 bases and the V segment lost 4 bases, leaving 4 bases of the junction unmatched. CDR3 DNA: TGTGCCAGCAGTGCTAGCGGGAGGTTAACCTACAATGAGCAGTTCTTC. This encodes CASSASGRLTYNEQFF.

This clonotype was counted at least ten times. The chain uses TRBV7-9 and TRBJ2-1; either TRBD1 or TRBD2 may fit D (5 bases each). The germline V gene has CDR1 SEHNR and CDR2 FQNEAQ (reference sequence). Trimming pared 1 base from V and 9 bases from J, leaving 16 bases between. The CDR3 has 15 amino acids. The CDR3 DNA reads TGTGCCAGCAGCTTAGACGGGGCGGTGGGTCGTGAGCAGTTCTTC. It translates to CASSLDGAVGREQFF.

Only a few counts were recorded for this clonotype. The chain recombines TRBV6-1 with TRBJ2-1; no definite D call. Germline V gene data show CDR1 as MNHNS and CDR2 as SASEGT. This CDR3 has 14 amino acids. The V and J ends lost 8 bases and 4 bases respectively, with 15 bases between them. The CDR3 nucleotides read TGTGCCAGCCGGTTTAACGAAAATTACAATGAGCAGTTCTTC. As protein: CASRFNENYNEQFF.

This clonotype was picked up a small number of times. V is TRBV28 and J is TRBJ2-1; D not resolved. The CDR3 runs 15 residues. V shed 10 bases and J shed 5 bases, with 21 bases lying between them. Per the germline V gene, CDR1 is MDHEN and CDR2 is SYDVKM. The CDR3 loop is CATNPSARNNNEQFF. The CDR3, as DNA: TGTGCCACCAATCCCTCGGCGCGGAATAACAATGAGCAGTTCTTC.

This clonotype was observed many times. J is TRBJ2-1 and V is TRBV5-1; 14 bases line up with TRBD2. With 1 base clipped from V and 1 base from J, the junction kept 13 bases outside the gene matches. The CDR3 spans 21 residues. Germline CDR1 reads SGHRS; CDR2 reads YFSETQ. The CDR3 nucleotides are TGCGCCAGCAGCTTGTCAACCGGGACTAGCGGGAGTTTTCGGTCCTACAATGAGCAGTTCTTC. Encoded protein: CASSLSTGTSGSFRSYNEQFF. The full variable domain, rest sourced from reference TRBV5-1 and TRBJ2-1, is KAGVTQTPRYLIKTRGQQVTLSCSPISGHRSVSWYQQTPGQGLQFLFEYFSETQRNKGNFPGRFSGRQFSNSRSEMNVSTLELGDSALYLCASSLSTGTSGSFRSYNEQFFGPGTRLTVL.